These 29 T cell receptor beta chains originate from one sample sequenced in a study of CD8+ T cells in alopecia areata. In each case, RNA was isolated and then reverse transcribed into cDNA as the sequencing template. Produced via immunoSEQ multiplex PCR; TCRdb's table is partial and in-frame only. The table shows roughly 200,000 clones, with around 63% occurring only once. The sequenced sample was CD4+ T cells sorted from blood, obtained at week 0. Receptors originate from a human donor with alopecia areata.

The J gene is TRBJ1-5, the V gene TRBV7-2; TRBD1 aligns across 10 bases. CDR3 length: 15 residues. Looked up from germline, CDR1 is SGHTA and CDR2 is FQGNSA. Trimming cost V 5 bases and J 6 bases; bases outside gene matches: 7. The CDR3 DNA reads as TGTGCCAGCAGCCCCGACGGGACAGGGGTTCAGCCCCAGCATTTT. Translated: CASSPDGTGVQPQHF.

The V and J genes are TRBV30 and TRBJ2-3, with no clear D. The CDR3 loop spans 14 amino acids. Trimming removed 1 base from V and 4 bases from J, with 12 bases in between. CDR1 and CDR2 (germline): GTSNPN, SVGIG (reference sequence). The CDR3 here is CAWSGVATSDTQYF. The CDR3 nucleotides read TGTGCCTGGAGTGGTGTGGCTACCTCAGATACGCAGTATTTT.

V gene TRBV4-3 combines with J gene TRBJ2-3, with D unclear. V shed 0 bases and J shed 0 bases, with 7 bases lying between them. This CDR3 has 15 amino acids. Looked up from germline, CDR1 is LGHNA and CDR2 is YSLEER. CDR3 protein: CASSQDWQSTDTQYF. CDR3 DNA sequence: TGCGCCAGCAGCCAAGATTGGCAAAGCACAGATACGCAGTATTTT.

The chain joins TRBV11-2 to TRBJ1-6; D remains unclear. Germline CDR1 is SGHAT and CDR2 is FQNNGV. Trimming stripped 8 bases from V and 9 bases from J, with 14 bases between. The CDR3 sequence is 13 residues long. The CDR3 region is CASQDLPPSPLHF. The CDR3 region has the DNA TGTGCCAGCCAGGACCTACCTCCTTCACCCCTCCACTTT.

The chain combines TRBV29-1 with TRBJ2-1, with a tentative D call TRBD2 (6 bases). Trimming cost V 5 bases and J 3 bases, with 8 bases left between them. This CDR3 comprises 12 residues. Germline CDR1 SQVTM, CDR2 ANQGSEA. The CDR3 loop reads CSVTEGYNEQFF. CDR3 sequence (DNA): TGCAGCGTTACGGAGGGCTACAATGAGCAGTTCTTC.

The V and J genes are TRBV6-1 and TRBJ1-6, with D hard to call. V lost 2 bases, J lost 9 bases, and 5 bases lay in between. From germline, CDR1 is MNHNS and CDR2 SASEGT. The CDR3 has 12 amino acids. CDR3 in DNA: TGTGCCAGCAGTGAACTGCCTTCACCCCTCCACTTT. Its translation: CASSELPSPLHF.

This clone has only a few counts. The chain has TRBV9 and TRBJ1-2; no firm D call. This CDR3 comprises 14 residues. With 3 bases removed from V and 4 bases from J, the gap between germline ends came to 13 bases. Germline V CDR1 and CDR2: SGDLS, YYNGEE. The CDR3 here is CASSAPGRSYGYTF. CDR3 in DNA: TGTGCCAGCAGCGCCCCGGGAAGGAGCTATGGCTACACCTTC.

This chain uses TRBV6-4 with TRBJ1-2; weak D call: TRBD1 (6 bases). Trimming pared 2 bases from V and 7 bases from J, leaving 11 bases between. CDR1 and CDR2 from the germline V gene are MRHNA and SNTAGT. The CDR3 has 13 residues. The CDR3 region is CASSDTPDSGYTF. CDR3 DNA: TGTGCCAGCAGTGACACACCGGACAGTGGCTACACCTTC.

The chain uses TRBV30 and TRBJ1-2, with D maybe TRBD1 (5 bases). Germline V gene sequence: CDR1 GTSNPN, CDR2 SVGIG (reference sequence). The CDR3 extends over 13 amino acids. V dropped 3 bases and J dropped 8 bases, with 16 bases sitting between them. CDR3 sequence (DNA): TGTGCCTGGAGGACCGCCGGGACCTCGGGCTACACCTTC. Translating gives CAWRTAGTSGYTF.

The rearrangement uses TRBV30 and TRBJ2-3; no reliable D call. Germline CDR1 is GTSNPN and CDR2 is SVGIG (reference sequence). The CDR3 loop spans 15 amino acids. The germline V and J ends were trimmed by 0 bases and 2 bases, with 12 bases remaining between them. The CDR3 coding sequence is TGTGCCTGGAGTGTATCGGTTAAACACACAGATACGCAGTATTTT. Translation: CAWSVSVKHTDTQYF.

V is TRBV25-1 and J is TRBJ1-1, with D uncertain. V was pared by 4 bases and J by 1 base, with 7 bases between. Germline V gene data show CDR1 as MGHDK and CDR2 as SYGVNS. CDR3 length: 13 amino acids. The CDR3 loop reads CASSGRANTEAFF. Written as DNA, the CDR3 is TGTGCCAGCAGTGGAAGGGCGAACACTGAAGCTTTCTTT. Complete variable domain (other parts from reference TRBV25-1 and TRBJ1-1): EADIYQTPRYLVIGTGKKITLECSQTMGHDKMYWYQQDPGMELHLIHYSYGVNSTEKGDLSSESTVSRIRTEHFPLTLESARPSHTSQYLCASSGRANTEAFFGQGTRLTVV.

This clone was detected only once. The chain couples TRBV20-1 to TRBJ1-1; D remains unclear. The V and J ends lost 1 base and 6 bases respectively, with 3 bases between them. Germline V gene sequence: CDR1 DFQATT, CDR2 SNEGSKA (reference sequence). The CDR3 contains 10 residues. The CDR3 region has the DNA TGCAGTGCTAGAGGCGCTGAAGCTTTCTTT. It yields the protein CSARGAEAFF.

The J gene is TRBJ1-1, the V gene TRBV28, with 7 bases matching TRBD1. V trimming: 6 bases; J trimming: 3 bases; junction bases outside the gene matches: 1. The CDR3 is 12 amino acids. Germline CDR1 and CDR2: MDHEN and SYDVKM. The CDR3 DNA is TGTGCCAGCAGCGACAGGGACACTGAAGCTTTCTTT. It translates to CASSDRDTEAFF.

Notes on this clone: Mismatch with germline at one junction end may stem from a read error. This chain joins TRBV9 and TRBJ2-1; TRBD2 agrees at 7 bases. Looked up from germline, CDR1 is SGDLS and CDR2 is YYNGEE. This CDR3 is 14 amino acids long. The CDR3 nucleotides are TGTGCCAGTAGCGGGTCGAGCTCCTACAATGAGCAGTTCTTC. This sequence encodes CASSGSSSYNEQFF.

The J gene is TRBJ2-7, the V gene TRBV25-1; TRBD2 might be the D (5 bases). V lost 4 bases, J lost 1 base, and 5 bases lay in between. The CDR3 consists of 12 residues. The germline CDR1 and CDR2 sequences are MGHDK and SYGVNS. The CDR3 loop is CASSGGSYEQYF. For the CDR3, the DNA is TGTGCCAGCAGTGGCGGGTCCTACGAGCAGTACTTC.

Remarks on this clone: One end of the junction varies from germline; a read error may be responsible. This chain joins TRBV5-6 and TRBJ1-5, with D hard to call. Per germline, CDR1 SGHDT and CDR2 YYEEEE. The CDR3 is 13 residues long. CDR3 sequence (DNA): TGTGCCAGCAGCTCACGATTCCACTCTTTCCCTTGTTTT. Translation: CASSSRFHSFPCF. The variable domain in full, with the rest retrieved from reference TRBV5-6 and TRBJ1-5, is DAGVTQSPTHLIKTRGQQVTLRCSPKSGHDTVSWYQQALGQGPQFIFQYYEEEERQRGNFPDRFSGHQFPNYSSELNVNALLLGDSALYLCASSSRFHSFPCFGDGTRLSIL.

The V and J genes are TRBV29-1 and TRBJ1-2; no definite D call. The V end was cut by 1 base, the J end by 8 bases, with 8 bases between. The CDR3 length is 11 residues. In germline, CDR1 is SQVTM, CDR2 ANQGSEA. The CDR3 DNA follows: TGCAGCGTTGAAGGGTTGGAAGGCTACACCTTC. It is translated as CSVEGLEGYTF.

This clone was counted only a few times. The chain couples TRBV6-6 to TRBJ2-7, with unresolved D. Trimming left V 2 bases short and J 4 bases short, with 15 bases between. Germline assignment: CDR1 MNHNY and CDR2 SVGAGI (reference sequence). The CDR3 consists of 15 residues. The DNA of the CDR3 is TGTGCCAGCAGTTACCGACTTGCGCTAGAATACGAGCAGTACTTC. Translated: CASSYRLALEYEQYF.

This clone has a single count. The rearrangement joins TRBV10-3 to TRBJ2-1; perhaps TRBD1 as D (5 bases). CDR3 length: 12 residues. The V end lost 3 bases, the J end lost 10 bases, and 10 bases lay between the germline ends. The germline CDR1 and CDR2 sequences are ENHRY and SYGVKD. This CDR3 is CAISEQVYEQFF. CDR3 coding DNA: TGTGCCATCAGTGAACAGGTGTACGAGCAGTTCTTC.

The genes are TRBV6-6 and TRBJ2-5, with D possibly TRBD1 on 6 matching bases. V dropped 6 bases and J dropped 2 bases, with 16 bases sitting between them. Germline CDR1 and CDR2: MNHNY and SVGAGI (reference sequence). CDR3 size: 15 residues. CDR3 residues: CASSGQLGGQETQYF. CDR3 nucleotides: TGTGCCAGCAGCGGACAGCTGGGTGGTCAAGAGACCCAGTACTTC.

CDR3: CAIRPDNEKETQYF. The CDR3 DNA reads TGTGCCATCAGACCCGACAATGAGAAAGAGACCCAGTACTTC. This chain uses TRBV10-3 with TRBJ2-5; D call uncertain. Germline CDR1 reads ENHRY; CDR2 reads SYGVKD. V lost 6 bases and J 3 bases, leaving 14 bases between the germline ends. CDR3 length equals 14 residues.

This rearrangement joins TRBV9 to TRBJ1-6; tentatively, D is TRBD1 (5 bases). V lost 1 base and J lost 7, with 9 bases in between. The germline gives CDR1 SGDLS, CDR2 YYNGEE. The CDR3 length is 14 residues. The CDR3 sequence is CASSVRGWNSPLHF. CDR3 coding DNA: TGTGCCAGCAGCGTAAGGGGCTGGAATTCACCCCTCCACTTT.

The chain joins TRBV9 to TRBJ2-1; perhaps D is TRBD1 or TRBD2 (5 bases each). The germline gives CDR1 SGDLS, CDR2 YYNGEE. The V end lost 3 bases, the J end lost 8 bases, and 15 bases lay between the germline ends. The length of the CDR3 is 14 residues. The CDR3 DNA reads TGTGCCAGCAGCGGCCGGACTCGAGGGGATGAGCAGTTCTTC. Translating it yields CASSGRTRGDEQFF.

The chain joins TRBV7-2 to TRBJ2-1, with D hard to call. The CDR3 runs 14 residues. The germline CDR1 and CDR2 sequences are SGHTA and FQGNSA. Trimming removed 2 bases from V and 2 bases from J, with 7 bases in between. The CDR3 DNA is TGTGCCAGCAGCTTATACGAGACCTACAATGAGCAGTTCTTC. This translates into CASSLYETYNEQFF.

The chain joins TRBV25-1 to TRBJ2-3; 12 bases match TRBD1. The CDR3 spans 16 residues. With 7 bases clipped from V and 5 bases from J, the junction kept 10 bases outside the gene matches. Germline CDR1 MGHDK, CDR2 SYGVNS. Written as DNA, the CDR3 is TGTGCCAGCATGATTCCGGGACAGGGGGCGAAAGATACGCAGTATTTT. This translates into CASMIPGQGAKDTQYF. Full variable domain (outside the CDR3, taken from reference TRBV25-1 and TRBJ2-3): EADIYQTPRYLVIGTGKKITLECSQTMGHDKMYWYQQDPGMELHLIHYSYGVNSTEKGDLSSESTVSRIRTEHFPLTLESARPSHTSQYLCASMIPGQGAKDTQYFGPGTRLTVL.

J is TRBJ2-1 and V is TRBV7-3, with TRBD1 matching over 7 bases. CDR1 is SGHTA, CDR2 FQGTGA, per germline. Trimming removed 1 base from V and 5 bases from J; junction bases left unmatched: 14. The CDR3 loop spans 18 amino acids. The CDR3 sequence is CASSLKRWGTVNDNEQFF. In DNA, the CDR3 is TGTGCCAGCAGCTTAAAGAGGTGGGGGACAGTCAACGACAATGAGCAGTTCTTC.

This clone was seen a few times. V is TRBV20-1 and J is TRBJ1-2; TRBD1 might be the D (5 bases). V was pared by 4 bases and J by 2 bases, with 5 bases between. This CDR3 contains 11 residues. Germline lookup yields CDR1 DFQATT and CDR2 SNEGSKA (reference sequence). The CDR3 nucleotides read TGCAGTGCTAAGGGGAACTATGGCTACACCTTC. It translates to CSAKGNYGYTF.

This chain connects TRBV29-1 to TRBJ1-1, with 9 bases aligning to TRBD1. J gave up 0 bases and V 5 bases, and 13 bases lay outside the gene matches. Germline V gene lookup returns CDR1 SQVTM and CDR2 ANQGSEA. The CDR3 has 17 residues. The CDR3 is CSVPPGQGGSMNTEAFF. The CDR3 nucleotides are TGCAGCGTTCCACCGGGACAGGGTGGCTCGATGAACACTGAAGCTTTCTTT. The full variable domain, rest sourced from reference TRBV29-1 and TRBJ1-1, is SAVISQKPSRDICQRGTSLTIQCQVDSQVTMMFWYRQQPGQSLTLIATANQGSEATYESGFVIDKFPISRPNLTFSTLTVSNMSPEDSSIYLCSVPPGQGGSMNTEAFFGQGTRLTVV.

The CDR3 here is CASSRGTSGQETQYF. The DNA for the CDR3 is TGCGCCAGCAGCCGTGGGACTAGCGGACAAGAGACCCAGTACTTC. The chain couples TRBV4-3 to TRBJ2-5, with TRBD2 identical over 11 bases. CDR1 and CDR2 (germline): LGHNA, YSLEER. The CDR3 loop spans 15 amino acids. V trimming: 4 bases; J trimming: 2 bases; junction bases outside the gene matches: 3.